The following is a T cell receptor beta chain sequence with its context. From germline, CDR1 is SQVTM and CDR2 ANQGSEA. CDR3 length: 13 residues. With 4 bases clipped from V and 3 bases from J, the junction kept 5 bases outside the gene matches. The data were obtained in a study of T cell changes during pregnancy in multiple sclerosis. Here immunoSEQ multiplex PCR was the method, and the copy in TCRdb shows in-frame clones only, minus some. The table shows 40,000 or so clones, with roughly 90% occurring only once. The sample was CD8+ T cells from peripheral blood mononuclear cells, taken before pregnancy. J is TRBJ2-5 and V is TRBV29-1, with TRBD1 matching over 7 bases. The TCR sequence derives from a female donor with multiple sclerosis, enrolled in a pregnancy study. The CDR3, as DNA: TGCAGCGTTGCGACAGGGCTCGAAGAGACCCAGTACTTC. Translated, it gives CSVATGLEETQYF.